The 5 T cell receptor beta chains listed next were all sequenced from one sample in a study of blood T cells in healthy people across ages. Through a sample-barcoded 5' primer and a J-beta primer mix, a second PCR was run for about 6 to 11 cycles. Each CDR3 protein gets one entry after TCRdb re-called the 5' RACE reads with MiXCR. The sample lists about 680,000 distinct CDR3 sequences; around 49% were seen once. Material for sequencing was blood. The receptor set was obtained from a woman aged 55-70 years in good health.

The V call is TRBV20-1, the J call TRBJ2-3; TRBD2 matches 15 bases. V trimming: 5 bases; J trimming: 7 bases; junction bases outside the gene matches: 4. CDR3 length: 14 residues. Germline CDR1 DFQATT, CDR2 SNEGSKA (reference sequence). This CDR3 is CSAGLAGGLNTQYF. In nucleotides, the CDR3 is TGCAGTGCTGGACTAGCGGGAGGGTTAAATACGCAGTATTTT.

V usage is TRBV12-3 or TRBV12-4 and J usage is TRBJ2-1; 14 bases line up with TRBD2. CDR3 length equals 15 residues. V shed 5 bases and J 8 bases; nucleotides not matched to a gene: 5. The CDR3 reads CASSRLAGGVHEQFF. The CDR3 coding sequence is TGTGCCAGCAGTCGACTAGCGGGAGGGGTCCATGAGCAGTTCTTC.

The chain uses TRBV25-1 and TRBJ2-1; unclear D gene. The CDR3 covers 12 residues. Germline V CDR1 and CDR2: MGHDK, SYGVNS. Trimming stripped 2 bases from V and 9 bases from J, with 8 bases between. This chain's CDR3 is CASSEIASEQFF. CDR3 coding DNA: TGTGCCAGCAGTGAAATAGCTAGTGAGCAGTTCTTC.

V usage is TRBV7-2 and J usage is TRBJ2-3, with a weak D call TRBD2 (5 bases). This CDR3 contains 16 residues. Germline lookup yields CDR1 SGHTA and CDR2 FQGNSA. V was clipped by 2 bases and J by 3 bases, with 15 bases between them. CDR3 sequence (DNA): TGTGCCAGCAGCTTAATGGCCCCCGGGGTAACAGATACGCAGTATTTT. As protein: CASSLMAPGVTDTQYF.

The gene calls are TRBV3-1 and TRBJ2-5; 14 bases line up with TRBD2. TRBJ2-7 explains the end of the DNA better; the J call may be wrong. The V gene's germline CDR1 is LGHDT and CDR2 YNNKEL (reference sequence). This CDR3 spans 16 amino acids. For the CDR3, the DNA is TGTGCCAGCAGCCGCCGAACGGGACTAGCGGGAGCCGAGCAGTACTTC. It translates to CASSRRTGLAGAEQYF.